This passage covers 14 T cell receptor beta chains from one sample sequenced in a study of preoperative IRX-2 immunotherapy in early breast cancer. Specified treatment: preoperative locoregional IRX-2 cytokine immunotherapy. This table comes from immunoSEQ multiplex PCR, and its TCRdb copy is limited to in-frame clones, with some not included. The sample lists 90,000 to 100,000 clones, 80% to 90% seen once, with roughly 2% in the top ten. This sample comprised tumor tissue, obtained after IRX-2 immunotherapy. These receptor sequences come from a human donor with breast cancer.

The chain joins TRBV19 to TRBJ1-1; the match to TRBD1 covers 10 bases. This CDR3 spans 20 amino acids. Germline V CDR1 and CDR2: LNHDA, SQIVND (reference sequence). With V trimmed by 2 bases and J by 1 base, 16 bases remained unmatched. CDR3 sequence reads: CASSIPREAGQGIKNTEAFF. The CDR3 DNA reads as TGTGCCAGTAGTATACCGAGGGAAGCGGGACAGGGGATTAAGAACACTGAAGCTTTCTTT.

The rearrangement uses TRBV1 and TRBJ2-4. TRBV1 is a pseudogene locus. This CDR3 contains 14 residues. CDR3 in DNA: TGCGCCAGCAGCCAAGACCCCACCGTAAACATTCAGTACTTC. It yields the protein CASSQDPTVNIQYF.

The genes are TRBV29-1 and TRBJ2-5, with unresolved D. The germline V gene has CDR1 SQVTM and CDR2 ANQGSEA. V lost 0 bases and J 2 bases, leaving 4 bases between the germline ends. This CDR3 comprises 12 residues. CDR3 sequence (DNA): TGCAGCGTTGAAGAGGCGCAAGAGACCCAGTACTTC. Amino acid sequence: CSVEEAQETQYF.

This rearrangement joins TRBV5-1 to TRBJ1-2; D gene ambiguous. The CDR3 extends over 14 amino acids. Germline values: CDR1 SGHRS, CDR2 YFSETQ. V was trimmed by 0 bases and J by 4 bases, leaving 10 bases between them. The CDR3: CASSLEAETYGYTF. As DNA, the CDR3 is TGCGCCAGCAGCTTGGAGGCGGAGACCTATGGCTACACCTTC. The full variable domain, with the rest looked up from reference TRBV5-1 and TRBJ1-2, is KAGVTQTPRYLIKTRGQQVTLSCSPISGHRSVSWYQQTPGQGLQFLFEYFSETQRNKGNFPGRFSGRQFSNSRSEMNVSTLELGDSALYLCASSLEAETYGYTFGSGTRLTVV.

V is TRBV19 and J is TRBJ1-2; 7 bases align to TRBD1. V lost 4 bases and J lost 4; bases outside the gene matches: 9. Per germline, CDR1 LNHDA and CDR2 SQIVND (reference sequence). CDR3 size: 15 residues. In DNA, the CDR3 is TGTGCCAGTAGTACGTACAGGGGAGAGGGCTATGGCTACACCTTC. This encodes CASSTYRGEGYGYTF.

The gene calls are TRBV18 and TRBJ1-1; the match to TRBD1 covers 8 bases. J was trimmed by 0 bases and V by 6 bases; bases with no gene match: 12. This CDR3 is 17 amino acids long. Per germline, CDR1 KGHSH and CDR2 LQKENI. The CDR3 DNA sequence: TGTGCCAGCTCCAGACTGGCAGGGGGCTCGGTGAACACTGAAGCTTTCTTT. Residues: CASSRLAGGSVNTEAFF.

V and J are TRBV5-1 and TRBJ2-1; TRBD2 matches at 12 bases. Trimming at V came to 5 bases and at J to 4 bases, leaving 7 bases not matched to a gene. Germline CDR1 and CDR2: SGHRS and YFSETQ. This CDR3 has 16 residues. CDR3 residues: CASSRTSGGSYNEQFF. The CDR3 coding sequence is TGCGCCAGCAGTAGAACTAGCGGGGGGTCTTACAATGAGCAGTTCTTC.

The genes are TRBV23-1 and TRBJ1-2, with D possibly being TRBD1 (5 bases). TRBV23-1 is an open reading frame whose function is uncertain. V shed 6 bases and J shed 0 bases, with 14 bases lying between them. The CDR3 contains 15 residues. CDR3 region: CASSQPDTSNYGYTF. CDR3 sequence (DNA): TGCGCCAGCAGCCAACCGGACACTTCTAACTATGGCTACACCTTC.

This clone occurred a few times. The chain recombines TRBV6-8 with TRBJ1-3, with no clear D. V lost 0 bases and J 0 bases, leaving 12 bases between the germline ends. CDR3 length: 17 amino acids. Germline assignment: CDR1 MNHGY and CDR2 SAAAGT. CDR3 loop: CASSYSTPVVSGNTIYF. The CDR3 DNA reads as TGTGCCAGCAGTTACTCGACCCCGGTAGTCTCTGGAAACACCATATATTTT.

The chain employs TRBV11-3 and TRBJ2-3; D is unclear. There are 14 residues in the CDR3. Per germline, CDR1 SGHNT and CDR2 YENEEA. V was trimmed by 1 base and J by 6 bases, leaving 11 bases between them. The CDR3 region has the DNA TGTGCCAGCAGCTTAGTGGCCGCCGGGGATACGCAGTATTTT. Its translation: CASSLVAAGDTQYF. Full variable domain (outside the CDR3, taken from reference TRBV11-3 and TRBJ2-3): EAGVVQSPRYKIIEKKQPVAFWCNPISGHNTLYWYLQNLGQGPELLIRYENEEAVDDSQLPKDRFSAERLKGVDSTLKIQPAELGDSAVYLCASSLVAAGDTQYFGPGTRLTVL.

This rearrangement joins TRBV11-3 to TRBJ1-5; 9 bases line up with TRBD1. The CDR3 runs 14 residues. Germline trimming cut 5 bases from V and 7 bases from J; bases unmatched to any gene: 6. Germline-derived CDR1 and CDR2 are SGHNT and YENEEA. CDR3 residues: CASSTLGQGQPQHF. In DNA form, the CDR3 reads TGTGCCAGCAGCACCTTGGGACAGGGCCAGCCCCAGCATTTT. Filled out from reference TRBV11-3 and TRBJ1-5, the complete variable domain reads EAGVVQSPRYKIIEKKQPVAFWCNPISGHNTLYWYLQNLGQGPELLIRYENEEAVDDSQLPKDRFSAERLKGVDSTLKIQPAELGDSAVYLCASSTLGQGQPQHFGDGTRLSIL.

This sequence joins TRBV30 and TRBJ2-3, with a tentative D call TRBD2 (6 bases). Trimming stripped 0 bases from V and 2 bases from J, with 9 bases between. The CDR3 covers 14 residues. The V gene's germline CDR1 is GTSNPN and CDR2 SVGIG (reference sequence). The CDR3 loop reads CAWSVGGVTDTQYF. CDR3 coding DNA: TGTGCCTGGAGTGTGGGGGGAGTCACAGATACGCAGTATTTT.

The chain has TRBV22-1 and TRBJ1-4. TRBV22-1 is recorded as a pseudogene. The CDR3 is 15 residues long. The CDR3 reads CASSPPGNKYEKLFF. Written as DNA, the CDR3 is TGTGCCAGCAGTCCTCCGGGAAATAAATATGAAAAACTGTTTTTT.

The chain couples TRBV28 to TRBJ1-3, with TRBD1 as a possible D gene (5 bases). Deletions cut 4 bases from V and 2 bases from J, with 12 bases between. This CDR3 is built from 15 residues. Germline V gives CDR1 MDHEN, CDR2 SYDVKM. The CDR3 DNA reads TGTGCCAGCAGTTCTCAGGGTGGGGCTGGAAACACCATATATTTT. Its translation: CASSSQGGAGNTIYF.